This T cell receptor beta chain was sequenced for a study of blood T cell repertoires in COVID-19 (dated by TCRdb to 2020 to 2021). The study in broad terms: Collaborator samples came from the United States, Italy and Spain and covered acute and convalescent phases of COVID-19. HLA class I and class II types, where available, came from metadata supplied by the sample provider rather than from assay-based typing. The material from the prospective study consisted of cDNA or gDNA derived from T cells, B-cell-depleted T cells, or PBMCs. Sample metadata almost always included a de-identified subject ID, COVID-19 status, age in years and sex. A freely available public database, intended as a resource for researchers studying the immune response to SARS-CoV-2, is where the repertoires were released. Deeply sampled blood TCRbeta repertoires from subjects exposed to, actively infected with, or recovered from COVID-19 were included in the dataset. Samples came from the ongoing ImmuneRACE study (first 160 participants) plus 1,254 subjects from 6 global collaborators.

At one collaborating source in Seattle, patients were enrolled during active infection and were followed longitudinally through the course of disease. The collaborating institutions used their own protocols to collect whole blood in K2EDTA tubes. For TCRbeta analysis, collaborators shipped samples in one of three forms: frozen whole blood, isolated PBMCs, or DNA extracted from either of those sample types. Remarks on this clone: This clone's antigen is unknown. It has no much larger one-base neighbor in the sample; base qualities were not kept.

The immunoSEQ Assay, a bias-controlled multiplex PCR, was used to amplify TCRbeta CDR3 regions from genomic DNA. Per the original workflow: The number of nucleated cells in each sample was estimated by amplification of reference gene primers within the assay. Sequence reads were collapsed and filtered to measure the absolute abundance of every unique TCRbeta CDR3 rearrangement. For each sample, productive Simpson clonality was calculated as the square root of Simpson's diversity index over productive rearrangements. Held by TCRdb, this immuneACCESS table contains in-frame sequences only and omits some clones. Under half of the omission traces to an unresolved V gene where checked; the cause of the rest is unknown. The D gene and trimming were derived from the DNA, and the V and J assignments and clone size from that table. The sample table lists some 400,000 clones, about 89% of them with a count of one. Together, the top ten hold approximately 2.5% of the sample.

Results the study describes overall, beyond this receptor: The amount of clinical and demographic metadata varied by source and participant and was provided uncurated.

Ends trimmed: V by 5 bases, J by 10 bases; bases unmatched to a gene: 17. The cysteine opens and the phenylalanine closes a CDR3 of 17 amino acids. The entry retains the CDR3 DNA only, 51 bases that are in frame from base 1. CDR1 SGHVS and CDR2 FQNEAQ were looked up in the germline V gene. The sequence joins TRBV7-8 to TRBJ1-6, and 7 bases in between align with TRBD1. Input material: peripheral blood. This TCR was sampled from a woman between 55 and 75 years old with COVID-19, enrolled during active disease. The CDR3 region: CASSPRVRQGSSSPLHF. The nucleotides are TGTGCCAGCAGCCCGCGAGTGAGACAGGGAAGTTCGTCACCCCTCCACTTT.